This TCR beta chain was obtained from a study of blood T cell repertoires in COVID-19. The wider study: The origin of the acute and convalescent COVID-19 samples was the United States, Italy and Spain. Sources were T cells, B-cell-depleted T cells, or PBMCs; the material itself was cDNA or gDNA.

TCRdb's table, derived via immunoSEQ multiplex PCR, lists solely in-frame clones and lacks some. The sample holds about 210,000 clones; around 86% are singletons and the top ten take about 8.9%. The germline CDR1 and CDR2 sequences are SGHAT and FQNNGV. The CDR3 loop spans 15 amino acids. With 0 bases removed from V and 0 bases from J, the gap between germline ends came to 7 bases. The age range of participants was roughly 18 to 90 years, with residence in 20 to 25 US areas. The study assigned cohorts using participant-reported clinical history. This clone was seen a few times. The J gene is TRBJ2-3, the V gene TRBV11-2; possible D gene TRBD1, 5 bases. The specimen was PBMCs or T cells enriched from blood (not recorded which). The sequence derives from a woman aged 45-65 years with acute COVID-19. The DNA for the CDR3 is TGTGCCAGCAGCTTAGACAGGGCTAGCACAGATACGCAGTATTTT. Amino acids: CASSLDRASTDTQYF.